This TCR beta chain was observed in a study of shared clonotypes between healthy human individuals. This clone came up once. Libraries were prepared by immunoSEQ multiplex PCR; TCRdb keeps only in-frame clonotypes and omits some of them. The sample lists about 230,000 clones; under 80% were seen once. The CDR3 length is 14 residues. CDR1 is SEHNR and CDR2 is FQNEAQ in the germline V gene (reference sequence). Trimming cost V 0 bases and J 3 bases, with 8 bases left between them. This receptor was identified in a man aged 30 to 45 in good health. The chain combines TRBV7-9 with TRBJ2-5, with D possibly being TRBD2 (6 bases). The sequencing input was memory CD4+ T cells sorted from blood. Subset reported: CD45RA-negative fraction. CDR3 sequence (DNA): TGTGCCAGCAGCTTAGCTGCTAGCGAAGAGACCCAGTACTTC. Residues: CASSLAASEETQYF.